This T cell receptor (beta chain) was sequenced for a study of shared clonotypes between healthy human individuals. Study-wide context: The study enrolled a couple of women and three men aged 18 to 49.

TCRdb keeps only in-frame clones here, not all; method: immunoSEQ multiplex PCR. The sample gives millions of clones, around 90% of which show up once; 0.13% to 0.15% is in the top ten. J gave up 1 base and V 4 bases, and 4 bases lay outside the gene matches. Germline V CDR1 and CDR2: MGHDK, SYGVNS. The CDR3 is 15 residues long. Study observations and caveats: Donor clonotype sharing was expected to depend on sequencing depth. Shared clonotypes across all four donors exceeded non-shared ones in generation probability. Estimated richness was generally greater in naive than memory subsets.

Regarding this clone: Antigen specificity is unknown.

The source of this sequence is a man between 18 and 29 years old in good health. The sequenced material came from naive CD4+ T cells sorted from blood. Regarding subset: CD45RA+ positively selected. This chain links TRBV25-1 with TRBJ2-7; TRBD2 matches 10 bases. The CDR3 protein is CASSGGLAVSYEQYF. The DNA for the CDR3 is TGTGCCAGCAGTGGTGGACTAGCGGTATCCTACGAGCAGTACTTC.